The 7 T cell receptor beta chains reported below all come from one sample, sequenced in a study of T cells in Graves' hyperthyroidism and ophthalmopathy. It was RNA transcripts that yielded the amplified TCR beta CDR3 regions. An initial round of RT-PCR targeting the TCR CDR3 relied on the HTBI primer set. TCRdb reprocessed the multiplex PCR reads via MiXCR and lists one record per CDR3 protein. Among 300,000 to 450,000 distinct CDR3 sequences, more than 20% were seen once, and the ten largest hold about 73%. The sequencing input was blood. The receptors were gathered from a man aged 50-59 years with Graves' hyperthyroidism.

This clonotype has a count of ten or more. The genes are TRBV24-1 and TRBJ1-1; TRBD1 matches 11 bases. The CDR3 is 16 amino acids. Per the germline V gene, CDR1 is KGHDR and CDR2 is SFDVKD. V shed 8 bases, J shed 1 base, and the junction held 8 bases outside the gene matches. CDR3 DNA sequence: TGTGCCACCACCTCCGGACAGGGGGCTGGGAACACTGAAGCTTTCTTT. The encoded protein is CATTSGQGAGNTEAFF.

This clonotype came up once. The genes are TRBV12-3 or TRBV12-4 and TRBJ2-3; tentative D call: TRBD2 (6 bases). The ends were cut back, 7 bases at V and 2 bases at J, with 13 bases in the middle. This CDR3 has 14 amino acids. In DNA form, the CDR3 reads TGTGCCAGCAAAGAATCTAGCGACACAGATACGCAGTATTTT. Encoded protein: CASKESSDTDTQYF.

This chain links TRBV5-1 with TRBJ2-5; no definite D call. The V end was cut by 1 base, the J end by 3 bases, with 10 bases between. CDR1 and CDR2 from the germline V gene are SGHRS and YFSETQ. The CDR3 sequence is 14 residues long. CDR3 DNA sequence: TGCGCCAGCAGCTTGTCCAGTTCCAAAGAGACCCAGTACTTC. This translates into CASSLSSSKETQYF.

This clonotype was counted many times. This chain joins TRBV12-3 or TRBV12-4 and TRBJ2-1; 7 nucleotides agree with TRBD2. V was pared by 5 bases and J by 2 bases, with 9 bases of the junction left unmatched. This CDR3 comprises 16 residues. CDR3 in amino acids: CASSPSGGRAYNEQFF. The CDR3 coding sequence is TGTGCCAGCAGTCCGTCAGGAGGGAGGGCCTACAATGAGCAGTTCTTC.

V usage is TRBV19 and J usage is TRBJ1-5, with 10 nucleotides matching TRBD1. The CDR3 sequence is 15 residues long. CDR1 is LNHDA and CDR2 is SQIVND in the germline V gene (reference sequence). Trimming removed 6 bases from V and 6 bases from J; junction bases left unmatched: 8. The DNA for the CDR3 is TGTGCCAGTAGAGTGGACAGGGGGGACGGTCAGCCCCAGCATTTT. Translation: CASRVDRGDGQPQHF.

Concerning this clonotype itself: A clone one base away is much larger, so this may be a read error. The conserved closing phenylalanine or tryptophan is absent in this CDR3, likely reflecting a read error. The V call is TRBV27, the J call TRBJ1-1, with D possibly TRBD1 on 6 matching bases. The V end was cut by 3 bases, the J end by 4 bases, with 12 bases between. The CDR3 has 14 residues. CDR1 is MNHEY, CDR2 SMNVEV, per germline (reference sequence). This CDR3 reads CASSFTPTGTEAFS. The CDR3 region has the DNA TGTGCCAGCAGTTTCACTCCGACAGGCACTGAAGCTTTCTCT.

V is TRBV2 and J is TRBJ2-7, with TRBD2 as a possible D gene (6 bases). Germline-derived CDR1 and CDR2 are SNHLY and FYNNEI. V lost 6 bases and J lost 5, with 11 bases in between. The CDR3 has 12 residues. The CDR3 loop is CASRGGHDEQYF. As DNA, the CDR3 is TGTGCCAGCAGGGGAGGACACGACGAGCAGTACTTC.